One sample yielded the 19 T cell receptor beta chains listed below, sequenced in a study of T cell responses to AZD1222 COVID-19 vaccine. Only in-frame clones appear in the TCRdb table, and some are missing; sequencing was by immunoSEQ multiplex PCR. In the table there are roughly 110,000 clones, 85% to 90% of which are singletons. The sequences come from peripheral blood, collected on day 0 of AZD1222 vaccination. The receptors stem from an adult in good health.

The chain links TRBV25-1 to TRBJ1-1, with TRBD1 matching 12 bases. Unmatched junction bases numbered 10, after V lost 7 bases and J lost 4 bases. CDR3 size: 16 residues. Germline loops: CDR1 MGHDK, CDR2 SYGVNS. The chain's CDR3 is CASMEWDRGRGTEAFF. In DNA form, the CDR3 reads TGTGCCAGCATGGAATGGGACAGGGGGCGGGGCACTGAAGCTTTCTTT.

The V call is TRBV19, the J call TRBJ2-6, with D unclear. CDR3 length equals 16 residues. Germline CDR1 reads LNHDA; CDR2 reads SQIVND (reference sequence). With 1 base removed from V and 4 bases from J, the gap between germline ends came to 11 bases. The chain's CDR3 is CASSIVPGSGANVLTF. In nucleotides, the CDR3 is TGTGCCAGTAGTATAGTTCCGGGCTCGGGGGCCAACGTCCTGACTTTC.

This clone was seen a handful of times. This chain joins TRBV9 and TRBJ1-3; D perhaps matches TRBD1 (6 bases). The CDR3 sequence is 18 residues long. V lost 4 bases and J lost 0, with 20 bases in between. CDR1 is SGDLS, CDR2 YYNGEE, per germline. The CDR3 DNA sequence: TGTGCCAGCAGCCCTAGTTCGGGGGCCACAAGCTCTGGAAACACCATATATTTT. As protein: CASSPSSGATSSGNTIYF.

This sequence joins TRBV28 and TRBJ1-1; a weak D match, TRBD1 (5 bases). Between the trimmed V and J ends, which lost 4 bases and 5 bases, there was a span of 8 bases. Germline CDR1 and CDR2: MDHEN and SYDVKM. CDR3 length: 12 residues. The CDR3 DNA reads TGTGCCAGCAGTTACGAGGGGACTGAAGCTTTCTTT. Amino acid sequence: CASSYEGTEAFF.

This rearrangement joins TRBV6-1 to TRBJ1-1; possibly TRBD1 for D (5 bases). This CDR3 comprises 13 residues. The V end was cut by 1 base, the J end by 11 bases, with 14 bases between. Looked up from germline, CDR1 is MNHNS and CDR2 is SASEGT. Here the CDR3 DNA reads TGTGCCAGCAGTGAAGTCTGGGGCCCGGGGGCTTTCTTT. This encodes CASSEVWGPGAFF.

The rearrangement joins TRBV3-1 (or the pseudogene TRBV3-2) to TRBJ1-1; TRBD1 might be the D (6 bases). The CDR3 is 15 amino acids. The V gene lost 4 bases and the J gene lost 1 base, with 13 bases spanning the gap. Germline CDR1 LGHDT, CDR2 YNNKEL (reference sequence). CDR3 sequence reads: CASSLNPGQNTEAFF. The CDR3 DNA is TGTGCCAGCAGCCTAAACCCGGGACAGAACACTGAAGCTTTCTTT.

In this sample, this clone turned up a few times. The J gene is TRBJ1-5, the V gene TRBV28, with D maybe TRBD1 (6 bases). The CDR3 extends over 13 amino acids. V lost 11 bases and J lost 5, with 16 bases in between. In germline, CDR1 is MDHEN, CDR2 SYDVKM. CDR3 protein: CAGGGQFDQPQHF. CDR3 DNA sequence: TGTGCCGGGGGAGGACAGTTCGATCAGCCCCAGCATTTT.

This rearrangement joins TRBV3-1 (or the pseudogene TRBV3-2) to TRBJ2-7; D is ambiguous. Germline V gene data show CDR1 as LGHDT and CDR2 as YNNKEL (reference sequence). This CDR3 has 13 amino acids. V lost 2 bases to trimming and J lost 9 bases, with 14 bases between them. The CDR3 reads CASSQQEPPVQYF. CDR3 in DNA: TGTGCCAGCAGCCAACAGGAACCACCCGTGCAGTACTTC.

Only one count was recorded for this clone. The J gene is TRBJ2-5, the V gene TRBV3-1 (or the pseudogene TRBV3-2); a weak D match, TRBD2 (5 bases). The CDR3 sequence is 15 residues long. Per germline, CDR1 LGHDT and CDR2 YNNKEL (reference sequence). Between the trimmed V and J ends, which lost 0 bases and 3 bases, there was a span of 11 bases. Here the CDR3 DNA reads TGTGCCAGCAGCCAAGACGTCGGGAAAGAAGAGACCCAGTACTTC. Translated, it gives CASSQDVGKEETQYF.

The CDR3 reads CASSLAAPNIQYF. CDR3 in DNA: TGTGCCAGCAGCCTCGCGGCCCCAAACATTCAGTACTTC. The V call is TRBV12-3 or TRBV12-4, the J call TRBJ2-4, with no clear D. V was pared by 6 bases and J by 6 bases, with 12 bases between. There are 13 residues in the CDR3.

The chain links TRBV14 to TRBJ1-1, with D hard to call. V was clipped by 4 bases and J by 0 bases, with 6 bases between them. The V gene's germline CDR1 is SGHDN and CDR2 FVKESK. The CDR3 has 13 residues. CDR3 protein: CASSLHMNTEAFF. The CDR3 nucleotides are TGTGCCAGCAGCCTGCATATGAACACTGAAGCTTTCTTT.

The V and J genes are TRBV5-6 and TRBJ2-5; D not certain. Looked up from germline, CDR1 is SGHDT and CDR2 is YYEEEE. V lost 2 bases and J 9 bases, leaving 11 bases between the germline ends. The CDR3 is 12 amino acids. The CDR3 nucleotides read TGTGCCAGCAGCTTAGCGTCCGAGGCCCAGTACTTC. Amino acid sequence: CASSLASEAQYF.

The chain has TRBV10-2 and TRBJ1-4; D unresolved. The CDR3 is 11 residues long. Germline V gene lookup returns CDR1 WSHSY and CDR2 SAAADI. The V gene lost 8 bases and the J gene lost 6 bases, with 7 bases spanning the gap. CDR3 region: CASGEYEKLFF. CDR3 coding DNA: TGCGCCAGCGGGGAATATGAAAAACTGTTTTTT.

The V gene is TRBV3-1 (or the pseudogene TRBV3-2), the J gene TRBJ1-5; D perhaps matches TRBD1 (5 bases). Deletions cut 2 bases from V and 4 bases from J, with 12 bases between. There are 15 residues in the CDR3. CDR1 is LGHDT and CDR2 is YNNKEL in the germline V gene (reference sequence). CDR3 residues: CASSQTPGGNQPQHF. The CDR3 DNA sequence: TGTGCCAGCAGCCAAACCCCCGGGGGAAATCAGCCCCAGCATTTT.

This chain links TRBV28 with TRBJ1-1; D is unclear. The V gene lost 1 base and the J gene lost 5 bases, with 11 bases spanning the gap. Germline V CDR1 and CDR2: MDHEN, SYDVKM. The CDR3 sequence is 14 residues long. The CDR3 bases are TGTGCCAGCAGTTTATTCCGGGGAAGGACTGAAGCTTTCTTT. Its translation: CASSLFRGRTEAFF.

V and J are TRBV9 and TRBJ2-7; D not certain. With 4 bases removed from V and 4 bases from J, the gap between germline ends came to 12 bases. There are 13 residues in the CDR3. Germline V gene data show CDR1 as SGDLS and CDR2 as YYNGEE. As DNA, the CDR3 is TGTGCCAGCAGCCTCAGTATAGGTTACGAGCAGTACTTC. It translates to CASSLSIGYEQYF.

CDR3 region: CASKGLHNQPQHF. For the CDR3, the DNA is TGTGCCTCCAAGGGGCTTCACAATCAGCCCCAGCATTTT. The J gene is TRBJ1-5, the V gene TRBV10-3, with D possibly being TRBD1 (5 bases). Trimming stripped 11 bases from V and 3 bases from J, with 14 bases between. The V gene's germline CDR1 is ENHRY and CDR2 SYGVKD. This CDR3 comprises 13 residues.

V is TRBV7-9 and J is TRBJ1-6; tentatively, D is TRBD1 (5 bases). V lost 7 bases to trimming and J lost 6 bases, with 10 bases between them. The CDR3 length is 13 residues. CDR1 and CDR2 from the germline V gene are SEHNR and FQNEAQ (reference sequence). The CDR3 coding sequence is TGTGCCAGCACAACGGGGGGTAATTCACCCCTCCACTTT. It encodes CASTTGGNSPLHF.

This chain joins TRBV7-9 and TRBJ1-1, with D unresolved. Germline V CDR1 and CDR2: SEHNR, FQNEAQ (reference sequence). The V gene lost 10 bases and the J gene lost 2 bases, with 8 bases spanning the gap. The CDR3 runs 11 residues. Here the CDR3 DNA reads TGTGCCATACACGATAACACTGAAGCTTTCTTT. This codes for CAIHDNTEAFF.